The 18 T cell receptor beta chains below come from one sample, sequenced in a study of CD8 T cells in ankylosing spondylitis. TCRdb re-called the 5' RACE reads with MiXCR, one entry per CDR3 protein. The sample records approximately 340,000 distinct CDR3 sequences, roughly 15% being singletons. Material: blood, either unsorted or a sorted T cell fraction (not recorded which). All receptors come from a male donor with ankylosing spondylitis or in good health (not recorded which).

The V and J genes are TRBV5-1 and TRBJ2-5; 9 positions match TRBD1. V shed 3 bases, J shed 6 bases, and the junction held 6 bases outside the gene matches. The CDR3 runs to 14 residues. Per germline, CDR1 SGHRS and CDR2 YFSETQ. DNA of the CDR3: TGCGCCAGCAGCTCGTCCGGGACAGGGAAGACCCAGTACTTC. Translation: CASSSSGTGKTQYF.

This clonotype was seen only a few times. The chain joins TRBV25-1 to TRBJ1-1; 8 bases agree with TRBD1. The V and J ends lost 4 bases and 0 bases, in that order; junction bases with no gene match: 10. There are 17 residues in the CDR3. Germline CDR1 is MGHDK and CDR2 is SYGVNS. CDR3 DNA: TGTGCCAGCAGTGTCTGGGACAGGAGCCTTATGAACACTGAAGCTTTCTTT. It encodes CASSVWDRSLMNTEAFF.

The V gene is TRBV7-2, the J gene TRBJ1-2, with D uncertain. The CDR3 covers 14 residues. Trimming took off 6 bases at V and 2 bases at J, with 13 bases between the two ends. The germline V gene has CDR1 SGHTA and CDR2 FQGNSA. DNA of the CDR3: TGTGCCAGCAGTCCTGCACCTACCAACTATGGCTACACCTTC. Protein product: CASSPAPTNYGYTF.

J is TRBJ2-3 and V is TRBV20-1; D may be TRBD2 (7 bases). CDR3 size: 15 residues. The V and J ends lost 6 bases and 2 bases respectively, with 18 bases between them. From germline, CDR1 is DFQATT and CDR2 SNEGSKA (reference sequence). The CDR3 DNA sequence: TGCAGTGCAGGGGGGGCTAGCGGACTCACAGATACGCAGTATTTT. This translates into CSAGGASGLTDTQYF.

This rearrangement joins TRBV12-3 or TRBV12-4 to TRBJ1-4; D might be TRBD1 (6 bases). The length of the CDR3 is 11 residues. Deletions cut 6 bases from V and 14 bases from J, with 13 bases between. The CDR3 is CASSLRGWLFF. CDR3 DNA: TGTGCCAGCAGCCTCAGGGGCTGGCTGTTTTTT.

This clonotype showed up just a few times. CDR3 coding DNA: TGTGCCACCTTCTCGACAGTTCCCTACGAGCAGTACTTC. Residues: CATFSTVPYEQYF. V and J are TRBV28 and TRBJ2-7; weak D call: TRBD1 (5 bases). Trimming left V 10 bases short and J 2 bases short, with 15 bases between. Germline CDR1 reads MDHEN; CDR2 reads SYDVKM. The CDR3 covers 13 residues.

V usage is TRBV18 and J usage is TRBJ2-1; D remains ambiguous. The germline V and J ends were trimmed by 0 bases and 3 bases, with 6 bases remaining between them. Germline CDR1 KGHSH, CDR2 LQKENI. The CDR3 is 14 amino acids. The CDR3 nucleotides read TGTGCCAGCTCACCACCCCCAGGCTACAATGAGCAGTTCTTC. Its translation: CASSPPPGYNEQFF.

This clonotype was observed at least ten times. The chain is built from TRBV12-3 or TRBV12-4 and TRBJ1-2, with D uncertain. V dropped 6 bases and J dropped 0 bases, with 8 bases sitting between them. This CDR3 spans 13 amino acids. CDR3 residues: CASRRASNYGYTF. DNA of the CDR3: TGTGCCAGCAGGCGGGCCTCTAACTATGGCTACACCTTC.

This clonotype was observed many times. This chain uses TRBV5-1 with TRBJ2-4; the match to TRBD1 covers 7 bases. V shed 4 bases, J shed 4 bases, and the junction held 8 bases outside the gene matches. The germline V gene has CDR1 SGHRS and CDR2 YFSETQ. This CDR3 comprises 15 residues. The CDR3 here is CASSRLEGQKNIQYF. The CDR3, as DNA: TGCGCCAGCAGCCGCCTTGAGGGACAGAAAAACATTCAGTACTTC.

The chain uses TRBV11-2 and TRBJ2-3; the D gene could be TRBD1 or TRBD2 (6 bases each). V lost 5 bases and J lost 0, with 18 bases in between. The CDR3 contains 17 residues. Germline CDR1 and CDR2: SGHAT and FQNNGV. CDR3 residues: CASSTIGGGGSTDTQYF. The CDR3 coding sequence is TGTGCCAGCAGCACCATCGGAGGGGGAGGAAGCACAGATACGCAGTATTTT.

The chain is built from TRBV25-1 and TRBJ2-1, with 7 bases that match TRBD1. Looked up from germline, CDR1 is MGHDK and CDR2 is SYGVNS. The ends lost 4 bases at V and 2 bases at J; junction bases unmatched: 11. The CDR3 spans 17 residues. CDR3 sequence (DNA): TGTGCCAGCAGTGCCTTACAGGGGATGGGTACCTACAATGAGCAGTTCTTC. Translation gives CASSALQGMGTYNEQFF.

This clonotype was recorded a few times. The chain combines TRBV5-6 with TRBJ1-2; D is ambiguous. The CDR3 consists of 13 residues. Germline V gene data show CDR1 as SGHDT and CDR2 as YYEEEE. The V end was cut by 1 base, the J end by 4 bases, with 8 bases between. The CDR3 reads CASSLRRGYGYTF. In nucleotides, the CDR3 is TGTGCCAGCAGCTTGCGGCGGGGCTATGGCTACACCTTC.

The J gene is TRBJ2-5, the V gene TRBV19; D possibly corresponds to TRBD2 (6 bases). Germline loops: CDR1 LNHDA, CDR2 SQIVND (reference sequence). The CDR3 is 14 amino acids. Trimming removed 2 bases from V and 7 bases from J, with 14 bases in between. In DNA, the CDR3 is TGTGCCAGTAGTATACAAGGAGGGCGCGGGACCCAGTACTTC. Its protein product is CASSIQGGRGTQYF.

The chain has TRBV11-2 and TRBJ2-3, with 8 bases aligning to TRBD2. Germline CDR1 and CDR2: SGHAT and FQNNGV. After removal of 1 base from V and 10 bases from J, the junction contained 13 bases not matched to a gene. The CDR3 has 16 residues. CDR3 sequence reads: CASSLASAGANPSQYF. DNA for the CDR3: TGTGCCAGCAGCTTAGCATCAGCGGGGGCCAACCCATCGCAGTATTTT.

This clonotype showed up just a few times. The CDR3 nucleotides read TGCGCCAGCAGCGTGGACAGGGGGGGGACCCAGTACTTC. Its translation is CASSVDRGGTQYF. The chain recombines TRBV5-1 with TRBJ2-5; 10 bases map to TRBD1. The CDR3 contains 13 residues. J gave up 7 bases and V 4 bases, and 4 bases lay outside the gene matches. In germline, CDR1 is SGHRS, CDR2 YFSETQ.

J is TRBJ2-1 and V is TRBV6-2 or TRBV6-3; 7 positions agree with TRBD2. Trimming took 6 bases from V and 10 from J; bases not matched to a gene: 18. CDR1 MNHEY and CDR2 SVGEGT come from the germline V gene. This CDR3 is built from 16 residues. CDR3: CASSQTWTRGSSEQFF. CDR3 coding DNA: TGTGCCAGCAGCCAGACTTGGACTAGAGGTTCCAGCGAGCAGTTCTTC.

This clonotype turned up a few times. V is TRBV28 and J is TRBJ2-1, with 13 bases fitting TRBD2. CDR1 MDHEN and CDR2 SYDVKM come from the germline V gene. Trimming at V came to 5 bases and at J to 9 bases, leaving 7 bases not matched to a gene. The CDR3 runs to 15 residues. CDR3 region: CASSTGTSGISEQFF. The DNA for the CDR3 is TGTGCCAGCAGTACAGGGACTAGCGGGATCAGTGAGCAGTTCTTC.

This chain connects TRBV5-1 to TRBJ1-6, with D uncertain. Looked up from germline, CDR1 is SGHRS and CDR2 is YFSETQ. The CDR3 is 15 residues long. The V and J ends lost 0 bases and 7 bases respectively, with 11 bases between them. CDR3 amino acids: CASSLERVPNSPLHF. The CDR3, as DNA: TGCGCCAGCAGCTTGGAACGGGTTCCGAATTCACCCCTCCACTTT.